The entry below gives a single TCR beta chain sequence along with its context. The antigen remains undetermined. The germline CDR1 and CDR2 sequences are SGHDN and FVKESK. The V gene lost 1 base and the J gene lost 4 bases, with 13 bases spanning the gap. The CDR3 has 15 residues. The data were taken from a study of blood T cells in healthy people across ages. Study observations and caveats: Long-lived donors had more naive CD4+ cells and higher diversity than aged donors.

It was 8 to 10 milliliters of peripheral blood that were drawn from each donor. A second PCR of about 6 to 12 cycles used a sample-barcoded 5' primer and a J-beta primer mix. Unique molecular identifiers of 12 random nucleotides labeled each cDNA. Each sample provided no less than 2.5 million CDR3-containing paired-end reads. MiXCR, applied by TCRdb to the 5' RACE reads, yields one record per CDR3 protein. The sample shows fewer than 700,000 distinct CDR3 sequences, around two fifths of them seen only once. The rearrangement links TRBV14 to TRBJ1-1; D is possibly TRBD1 (5 bases). What was sequenced was blood. The TCR was taken from a man older than 75 in good health. The CDR3 protein is CASSQVRGRATEAFF. CDR3 bases: TGTGCCAGCAGCCAAGTGCGGGGACGCGCCACTGAAGCTTTCTTT.